Below, one TCR beta chain is given with its context. What it binds is unknown. The CDR3 extends over 13 amino acids. Germline CDR1 is MNHNY and CDR2 is SVGAGI (reference sequence). V dropped 7 bases and J dropped 4 bases, with 14 bases sitting between them. This sample was taken from a study of cytomegalovirus exposure and HLA in healthy donors. Study observations and caveats: The tendency of first-cohort TCR clusters to co-occur in the 100 to 150 validation repertoires was identified by a subsequent analysis. TCR beta chains numbering roughly 150 were designated cytomegalovirus-associated. In vitro data verified three CMV-associated chains as specific for CMV antigens.

The data were produced by immunoSEQ multiplex PCR, yet TCRdb's version contains in-frame clones alone and is incomplete. The sample has approximately 150,000 clones, 70% to 90% seen once. This rearrangement joins TRBV6-6 to TRBJ2-7; weak D call: TRBD2 (5 bases). The receptor was isolated from a man aged 18 to 29 in good health and CMV-seropositive. The sample comprised PBMCs. CDR3 loop: CASTRQEGYEQYF. The CDR3 DNA sequence: TGTGCCAGCACTAGACAAGAGGGATACGAGCAGTACTTC.